A selection of T cell receptor beta chains follows, all from one sample in a study of CD8 T cells in ankylosing spondylitis. TCRdb itself ran the 5' RACE reads through MiXCR, one entry per CDR3 protein. The data show more than 300,000 distinct CDR3 sequences, more than 9% seen once. The sequenced sample was blood, either unsorted or a sorted T cell fraction (not recorded which). Receptors were obtained from a female donor with ankylosing spondylitis or in good health (not recorded which). Both conserved end residues are part of each CDR3. The order of the fields is clone size, V gene, J gene, D gene, CDR3 protein, CDR3 DNA. A D gene is named only where the DNA matches it firmly. Only part of the rows carry a size: once, few, many, or a class if the clone is expanded.

many	TRBV15	TRBJ1-5	-	CATSRALGADQPQHF	TGTGCCACCAGCAGAGCCTTGGGGGCCGATCAGCCCCAGCATTTT
few	TRBV12-3/TRBV12-4	TRBJ1-1	-	CASSLRQVDTEAFF	TGTGCCAGCAGTTTACGACAGGTAGACACTGAAGCTTTCTTT
few	TRBV18	TRBJ1-5	-	CASSPGTPNQPQHF	TGTGCCAGCTCGCCCGGGACCCCGAATCAGCCCCAGCATTTT
-	TRBV10-2	TRBJ1-1	-	CASSERLGITEAFF	TGCGCCAGCAGTGAGAGGTTAGGGATCACTGAAGCTTTCTTT
many	TRBV5-1	TRBJ2-7	-	CASSSPGLPLEQYF	TGCGCCAGCAGCTCACCGGGCCTTCCTCTAGAGCAGTACTTC
many	TRBV5-1	TRBJ2-1	-	CASSSLGQERDEQFF	TGCGCCAGCAGCTCGCTGGGGCAGGAGCGGGATGAGCAGTTCTTC
few	TRBV4-1	TRBJ1-1	TRBD1	CASSPQGGMNTEAFF	TGCGCCAGCAGCCCCCAGGGGGGGATGAACACTGAAGCTTTCTTT
many	TRBV12-3/TRBV12-4	TRBJ2-2	-	CASSLPGAGELFF	TGTGCCAGCAGTCTCCCGGGGGCCGGGGAGCTGTTTTTT
many	TRBV19	TRBJ1-2	-	CASSASGRGYGYTF	TGTGCCAGTAGTGCATCGGGGCGCGGGTATGGCTACACCTTC
-	TRBV7-2	TRBJ1-1	-	CASSLTSSRNTEAFF	TGTGCCAGCAGCTTAACATCCTCGCGAAACACTGAAGCTTTCTTT
many	TRBV7-6	TRBJ2-1	TRBD2	CASSLGPGLAGASSYNEQFF	TGTGCCAGCAGCTTAGGTCCGGGACTAGCGGGGGCTAGCTCCTACAATGAGCAGTTCTTC
many	TRBV10-3	TRBJ2-4	-	CAISETGQDKIQYF	TGTGCCATCAGTGAGACGGGACAAGATAAGATTCAGTACTTC
-	TRBV18	TRBJ2-7	-	CASSPKNWATYEQYF	TGTGCCAGCTCCCCGAAGAATTGGGCTACCTACGAGCAGTACTTC
many	TRBV5-1	TRBJ2-1	TRBD2	CATSGRARTGIGNEQFF	TGCGCCACCAGCGGGAGGGCGAGGACAGGGATAGGCAATGAGCAGTTCTTC
many	TRBV15	TRBJ1-2	-	CATSRGRQVTQGYGYTF	TGTGCCACCAGCAGAGGAAGACAGGTTACACAGGGCTATGGCTACACCTTC
many	TRBV7-2	TRBJ1-3	TRBD1	CASSHRQGDSGRNTIYF	TGTGCCAGCAGCCATCGACAGGGAGATTCGGGTCGAAACACCATATATTTT
-	TRBV12-3/TRBV12-4	TRBJ2-7	TRBD1	CASSFGQGGSEQYF	TGTGCCAGCAGTTTCGGACAGGGAGGTTCCGAGCAGTACTTC